The 10 T cell receptor beta chains below all came from one sample that was sequenced in a study of tumor-infiltrating lymphocytes in primary liver carcinoma (dated by TCRdb to 2016 to 2017). RNA from unsorted whole blood was extracted with TRIzol reagent, and germline DNA was obtained with the DNeasy Blood & Tissue kit. Sequencing relied on an Illumina HiSeq 2500. TCRbeta-specific cDNA was reverse-transcribed from about 520 ng total RNA using a constant-region primer and ProtoScript II reverse transcriptase. TCRbeta libraries were built with three nested multiplex PCR rounds, a slightly modified ARM-PCR procedure. Each of the first two PCR rounds ran for about 10 cycles using multiplex TRBV1-TRBV30 forward primers together with a Cbeta reverse primer. Using fastp at Q25 and MiXCR, TCRdb reprocessed the public reads and kept productive beta chains. One record per CDR3 amino acid sequence lists the most common genes and DNA. Across this sample there are about 320,000 distinct CDR3 sequences, with almost 60% seen only once. Together, the top ten hold around 15% of the sample.

The sequenced sample consisted of peripheral blood. Receptors originate from a woman aged 30 to 39 with primary liver carcinoma and hepatitis B virus infection.

Notes on this clonotype: A clone one base away is much larger, so this may be a read error. The chain links TRBV4-1 to TRBJ1-5, with D unclear. CDR3 size: 13 residues. CDR1 is MGHRA, CDR2 YSYEKL, per germline. For the CDR3, the DNA is TGCGCCAACAGCCAAGAAAAGGATCAGCCCCAGCATTTT. It codes for CANSQEKDQPQHF.

Of note for this clonotype: This may arise from a read error, as a much more abundant clone is one base away. V gene TRBV4-1 combines with J gene TRBJ2-4; D may be TRBD1 or TRBD2 (6 bases each). CDR3 length equals 16 residues. In germline, CDR1 is MGHRA, CDR2 YSYEKL. Trimming shortened V by 5 bases and J by 0 bases, and 14 bases separated the two germline ends. The CDR3 region is CASSYPRGLAKNIQYF. CDR3 in DNA: TGCGCCAGCAGCTATCCCCGGGGGCTAGCCAAAAACATTCAGTACTTC.

There are a few counts of this clonotype. The gene calls are TRBV29-1 and TRBJ1-4; 7 nucleotides line up with TRBD1. The CDR3 runs 15 residues. J lost 8 bases, V lost 5 bases, and 14 bases had no gene match. Germline-derived CDR1 and CDR2 are SQVTM and ANQGSEA. This chain's CDR3 is CSVLFKEQGNEKLFF. The DNA of the CDR3 is TGCAGCGTTCTCTTCAAGGAACAGGGGAACGAAAAACTGTTTTTT.

Comments on this clonotype: At one end the junction does not follow the germline gene, possibly because of a read error. V gene TRBV6-2 or TRBV6-3 combines with J gene TRBJ2-5, with D uncertain. The CDR3 totals 14 residues. Germline loops: CDR1 MNHEY, CDR2 SVGEGT. CDR3 sequence reads: CASRPRYAKEAQYF. The CDR3 nucleotides are TGTGCCAGCAGACCCCGGTACGCAAAAGAGGCCCAGTACTTC.

Remarks on this clonotype: The junction departs from the called germline gene at one end, perhaps through a read error. This chain joins TRBV14 and TRBJ2-3, with a possible D match to TRBD1 (6 bases). The germline V gene encodes CDR1 SGHDN and CDR2 FVKESK. The CDR3 is 15 residues long. The CDR3 DNA is TGTGTCAGCAGCCAGGGGTTAAAATACACAGATACGCAGTATTTT. Residues: CVSSQGLKYTDTQYF. The full variable domain, with the rest looked up from reference TRBV14 and TRBJ2-3, is EAGVTQFPSHSVIEKGQTVTLRCDPISGHDNLYWYRRVMGKEIKFLLHFVKESKQDESGMPNNRFLAERTGGTYSTLKVQPAELEDSGVYFCVSSQGLKYTDTQYFGPGTRLTVL.

V is TRBV19 and J is TRBJ2-2, with 9 bases lining up with TRBD2. This CDR3 comprises 16 residues. The J segment lost 5 bases and the V segment lost 7 bases, leaving 11 bases of the junction unmatched. Germline CDR1 is LNHDA and CDR2 is SQIVND (reference sequence). CDR3: CASTSYGLAGTGELFF. CDR3 in DNA: TGTGCCAGTACCTCATACGGCCTAGCGGGAACCGGGGAGCTGTTTTTT.

The chain combines TRBV6-5 with TRBJ1-1; 7 nucleotides align to TRBD1. The CDR3 has 16 residues. After removal of 5 bases from V and 0 bases from J, the junction contained 9 bases not matched to a gene. Germline V gene lookup returns CDR1 MNHEY and CDR2 SVGAGI. The CDR3 DNA sequence: TGTGCCAGCAGTCCCACAGGGGAGGGGATGAACACTGAAGCTTTCTTT. Translated: CASSPTGEGMNTEAFF.

The chain combines TRBV11-2 with TRBJ1-2; D gene ambiguous. Between the trimmed V and J ends, which lost 5 bases and 8 bases, there was a span of 12 bases. Germline CDR1 is SGHAT and CDR2 is FQNNGV. This CDR3 region has 12 residues. This CDR3 is CASSHDNWGYTF. CDR3 DNA: TGTGCCAGCAGCCACGATAACTGGGGCTACACCTTC.

The chain links TRBV11-2 to TRBJ2-7; 7 bases align to TRBD1. V lost 6 bases and J lost 4; bases outside the gene matches: 18. From germline, CDR1 is SGHAT and CDR2 FQNNGV. This CDR3 contains 17 residues. CDR3 sequence (DNA): TGTGCCAGCAGATTAAGAGTGGTGACGGGACAGAGGTACGAGCAGTACTTC. Its translation is CASRLRVVTGQRYEQYF.

This clonotype has ten or more counts. This chain connects TRBV30 to TRBJ1-1, with unresolved D. Germline assignment: CDR1 GTSNPN and CDR2 SVGIG (reference sequence). Trimming pared 4 bases from V and 4 bases from J, leaving 13 bases between. CDR3 length equals 13 residues. The CDR3 bases are TGTGCCTGGACGCGGTTGGGCGGCACTGAAGCTTTCTTT. Protein sequence: CAWTRLGGTEAFF.